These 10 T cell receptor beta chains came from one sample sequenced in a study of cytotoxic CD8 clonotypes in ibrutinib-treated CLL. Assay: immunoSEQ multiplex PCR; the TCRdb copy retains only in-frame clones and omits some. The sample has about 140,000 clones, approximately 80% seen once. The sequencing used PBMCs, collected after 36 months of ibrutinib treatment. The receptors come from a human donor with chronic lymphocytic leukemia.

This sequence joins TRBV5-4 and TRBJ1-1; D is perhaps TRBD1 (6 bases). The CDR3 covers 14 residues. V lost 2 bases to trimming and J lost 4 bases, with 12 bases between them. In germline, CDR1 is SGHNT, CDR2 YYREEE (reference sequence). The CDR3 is CASSFQGRATEAFF. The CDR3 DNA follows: TGTGCCAGCAGCTTCCAGGGGAGGGCCACTGAAGCTTTCTTT. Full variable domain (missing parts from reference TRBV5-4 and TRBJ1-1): ETGVTQSPTHLIKTRGQQVTLRCSSQSGHNTVSWYQQALGQGPQFIFQYYREEENGRGNFPPRFSGLQFPNYSSELNVNALELDDSALYLCASSFQGRATEAFFGQGTRLTVV.

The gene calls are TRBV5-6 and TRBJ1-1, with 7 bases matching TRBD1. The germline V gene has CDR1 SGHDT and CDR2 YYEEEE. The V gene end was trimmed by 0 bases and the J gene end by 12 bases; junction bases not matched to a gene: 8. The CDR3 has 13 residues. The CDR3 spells CASSLGLGDSTFF. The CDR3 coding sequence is TGTGCCAGCAGCTTGGGGTTAGGGGACAGTACTTTCTTT. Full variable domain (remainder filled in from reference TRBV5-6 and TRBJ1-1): DAGVTQSPTHLIKTRGQQVTLRCSPKSGHDTVSWYQQALGQGPQFIFQYYEEEERQRGNFPDRFSGHQFPNYSSELNVNALLLGDSALYLCASSLGLGDSTFFGQGTRLTVV.

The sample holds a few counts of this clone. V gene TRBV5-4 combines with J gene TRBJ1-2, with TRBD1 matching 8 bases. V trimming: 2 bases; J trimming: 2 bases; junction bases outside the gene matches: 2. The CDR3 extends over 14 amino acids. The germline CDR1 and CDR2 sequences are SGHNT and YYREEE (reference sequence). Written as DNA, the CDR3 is TGTGCCAGCAGCTTTAACAGGGGGAACTATGGCTACACCTTC. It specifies CASSFNRGNYGYTF.

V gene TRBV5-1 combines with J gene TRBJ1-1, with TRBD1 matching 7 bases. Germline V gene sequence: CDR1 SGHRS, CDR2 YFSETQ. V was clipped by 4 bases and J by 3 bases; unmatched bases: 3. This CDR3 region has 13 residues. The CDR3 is CASSQGQYTEAFF. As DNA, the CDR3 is TGCGCCAGCAGCCAGGGACAGTACACTGAAGCTTTCTTT. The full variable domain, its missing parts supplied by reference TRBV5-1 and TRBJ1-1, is KAGVTQTPRYLIKTRGQQVTLSCSPISGHRSVSWYQQTPGQGLQFLFEYFSETQRNKGNFPGRFSGRQFSNSRSEMNVSTLELGDSALYLCASSQGQYTEAFFGQGTRLTVV.

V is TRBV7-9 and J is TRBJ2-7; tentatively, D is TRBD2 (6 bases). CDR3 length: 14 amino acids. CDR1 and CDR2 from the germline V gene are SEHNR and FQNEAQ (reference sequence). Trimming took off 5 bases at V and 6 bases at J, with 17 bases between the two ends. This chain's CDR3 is CASSPQLGSLEQYF. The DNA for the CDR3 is TGTGCCAGCAGCCCCCAGCTCGGGAGCCTCGAGCAGTACTTC.

The CDR3 DNA follows: TGCGCCAGCAGCTCGGGACAGCAAAACTACGAGCAGTACTTC. Translation: CASSSGQQNYEQYF. V gene TRBV5-1 combines with J gene TRBJ2-7; 7 bases agree with TRBD1. The CDR3 consists of 14 residues. J was trimmed by 3 bases and V by 3 bases; bases with no gene match: 6. Germline CDR1 SGHRS, CDR2 YFSETQ. Full variable domain (remainder filled in from reference TRBV5-1 and TRBJ2-7): KAGVTQTPRYLIKTRGQQVTLSCSPISGHRSVSWYQQTPGQGLQFLFEYFSETQRNKGNFPGRFSGRQFSNSRSEMNVSTLELGDSALYLCASSSGQQNYEQYFGPGTRLTVT.

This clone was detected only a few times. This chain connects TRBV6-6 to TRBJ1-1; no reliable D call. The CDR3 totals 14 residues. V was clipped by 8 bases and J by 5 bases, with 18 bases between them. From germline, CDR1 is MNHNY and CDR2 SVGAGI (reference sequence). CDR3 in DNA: TGTGCCAGCCGGTCTCCCGACGGAAGAACTGAAGCTTTCTTT. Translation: CASRSPDGRTEAFF.

The CDR3 DNA reads TGTGCCAGTAGTCCGCCAGGACTAGGGCGGAAGACCCAGTACTTC. Amino acid sequence: CASSPPGLGRKTQYF. The chain carries TRBV19 and TRBJ2-5; 7 bases line up with TRBD2. This CDR3 has 15 residues. Germline CDR1 reads LNHDA; CDR2 reads SQIVND (reference sequence). The J segment lost 6 bases and the V segment lost 5 bases, leaving 12 bases of the junction unmatched.

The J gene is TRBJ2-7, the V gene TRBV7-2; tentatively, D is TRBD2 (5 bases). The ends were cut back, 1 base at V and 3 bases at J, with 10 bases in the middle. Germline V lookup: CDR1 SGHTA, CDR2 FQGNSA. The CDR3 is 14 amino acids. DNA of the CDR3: TGTGCCAGCAGCTTAGGGGGTGGACTCTACGAGCAGTACTTC. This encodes CASSLGGGLYEQYF.

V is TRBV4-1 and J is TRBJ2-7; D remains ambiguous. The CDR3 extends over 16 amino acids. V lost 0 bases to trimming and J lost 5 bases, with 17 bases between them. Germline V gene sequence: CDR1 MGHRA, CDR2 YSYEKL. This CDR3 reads CASSQDRVGERNEQYF. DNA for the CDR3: TGCGCCAGCAGCCAAGATCGGGTCGGAGAACGCAACGAGCAGTACTTC.